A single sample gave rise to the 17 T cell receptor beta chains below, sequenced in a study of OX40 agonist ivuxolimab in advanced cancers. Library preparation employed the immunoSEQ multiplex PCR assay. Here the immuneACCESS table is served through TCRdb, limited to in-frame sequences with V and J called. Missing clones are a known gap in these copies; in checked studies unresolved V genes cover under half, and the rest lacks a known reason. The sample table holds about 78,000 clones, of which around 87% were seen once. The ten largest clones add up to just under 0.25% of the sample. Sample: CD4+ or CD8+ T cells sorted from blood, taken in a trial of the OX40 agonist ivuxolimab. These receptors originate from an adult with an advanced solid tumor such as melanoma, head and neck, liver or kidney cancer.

CDR3 loop: CASRLGASGSYHTQYF. The CDR3 bases are TGTGCCAGCAGACTAGGGGCTAGCGGGAGTTATCATACGCAGTATTTT. The chain uses TRBV11-2 and TRBJ2-3, with TRBD2 identical over 10 bases. The CDR3 sequence is 16 residues long. The J segment lost 7 bases and the V segment lost 6 bases, leaving 13 bases of the junction unmatched. CDR1 is SGHAT and CDR2 is FQNNGV in the germline V gene.

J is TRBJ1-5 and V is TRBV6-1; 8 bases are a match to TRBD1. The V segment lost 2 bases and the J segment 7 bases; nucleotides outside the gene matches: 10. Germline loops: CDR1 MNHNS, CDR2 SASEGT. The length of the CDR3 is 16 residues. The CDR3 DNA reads TGTGCCAGCAGTGAACTTTCCAGGGGGCTCTGGCAGCCCCAGCATTTT. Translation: CASSELSRGLWQPQHF.

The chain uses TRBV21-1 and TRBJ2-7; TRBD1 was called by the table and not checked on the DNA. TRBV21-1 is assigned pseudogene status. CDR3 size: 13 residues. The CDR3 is CAGSRGYGYEQYF. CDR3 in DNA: TGTGCCGGGTCGAGGGGGTACGGCTACGAGCAGTACTTC.

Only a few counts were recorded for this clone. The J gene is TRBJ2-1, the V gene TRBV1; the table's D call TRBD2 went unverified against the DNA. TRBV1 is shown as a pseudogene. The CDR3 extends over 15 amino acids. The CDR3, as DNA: TGCACCAGCAGCCAACCGTCGGCGGGGAGAGGTGAGCAGTTCTTC. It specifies CTSSQPSAGRGEQFF.

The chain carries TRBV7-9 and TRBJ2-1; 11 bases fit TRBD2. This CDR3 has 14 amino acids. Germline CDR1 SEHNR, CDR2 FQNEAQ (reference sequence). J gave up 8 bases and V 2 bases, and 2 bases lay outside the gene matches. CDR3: CASSLTSGSHEQFF. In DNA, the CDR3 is TGTGCCAGCAGCTTAACTAGCGGGAGCCATGAGCAGTTCTTC.

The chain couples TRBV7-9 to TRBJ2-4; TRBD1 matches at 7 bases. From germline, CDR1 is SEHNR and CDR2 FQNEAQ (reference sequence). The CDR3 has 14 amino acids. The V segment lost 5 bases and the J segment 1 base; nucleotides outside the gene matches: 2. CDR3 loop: CASSQQGAKNIQYF. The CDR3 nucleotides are TGTGCCAGCAGCCAACAGGGGGCCAAAAACATTCAGTACTTC.

The CDR3 DNA reads TGCGCCAGCAGCTTGTCGGGAGGCACATACAATGAGCAGTTCTTC. As protein: CASSLSGGTYNEQFF. This rearrangement joins TRBV5-1 to TRBJ2-1; 7 bases align to TRBD2. This CDR3 is built from 15 residues. V shed 1 base and J 4 bases; nucleotides not matched to a gene: 5. CDR1 is SGHRS, CDR2 YFSETQ, per germline. The full variable domain, its missing parts supplied by reference TRBV5-1 and TRBJ2-1, is KAGVTQTPRYLIKTRGQQVTLSCSPISGHRSVSWYQQTPGQGLQFLFEYFSETQRNKGNFPGRFSGRQFSNSRSEMNVSTLELGDSALYLCASSLSGGTYNEQFFGPGTRLTVL.

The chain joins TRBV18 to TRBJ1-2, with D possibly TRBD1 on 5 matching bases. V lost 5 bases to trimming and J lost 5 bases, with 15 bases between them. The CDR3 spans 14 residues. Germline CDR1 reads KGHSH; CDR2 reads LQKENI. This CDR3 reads CASSTGQKFYGYTF. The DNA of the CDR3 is TGTGCCAGCTCAACGGGGCAGAAATTTTATGGCTACACCTTC. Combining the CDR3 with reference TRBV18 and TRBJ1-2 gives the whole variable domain NAGVMQNPRHLVRRRGQEARLRCSPMKGHSHVYWYRQLPEEGLKFMVYLQKENIIDESGMPKERFSAEFPKEGPSILRIQQVVRGDSAAYFCASSTGQKFYGYTFGSGTRLTVV.

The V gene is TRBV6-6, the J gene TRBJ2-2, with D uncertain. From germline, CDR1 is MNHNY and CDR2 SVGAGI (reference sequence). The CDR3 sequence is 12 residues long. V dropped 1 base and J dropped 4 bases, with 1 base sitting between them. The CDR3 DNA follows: TGTGCCAGCAGTTACTTCACCGGGGAGCTGTTTTTT. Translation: CASSYFTGELFF.

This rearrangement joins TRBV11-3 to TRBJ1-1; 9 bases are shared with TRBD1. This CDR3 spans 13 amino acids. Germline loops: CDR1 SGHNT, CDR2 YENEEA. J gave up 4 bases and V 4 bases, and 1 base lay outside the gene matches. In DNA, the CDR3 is TGTGCCAGCAGCTCACAGGGGGCCACTGAAGCTTTCTTT. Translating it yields CASSSQGATEAFF. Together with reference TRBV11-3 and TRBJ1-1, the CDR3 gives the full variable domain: EAGVVQSPRYKIIEKKQPVAFWCNPISGHNTLYWYLQNLGQGPELLIRYENEEAVDDSQLPKDRFSAERLKGVDSTLKIQPAELGDSAVYLCASSSQGATEAFFGQGTRLTVV.

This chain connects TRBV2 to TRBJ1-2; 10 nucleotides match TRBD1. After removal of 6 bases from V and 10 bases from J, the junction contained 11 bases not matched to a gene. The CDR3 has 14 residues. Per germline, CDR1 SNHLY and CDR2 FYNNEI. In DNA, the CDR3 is TGTGCCAGCAGGGACCCGGGACAGGGGCAGAACTACACCTTC. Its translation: CASRDPGQGQNYTF.

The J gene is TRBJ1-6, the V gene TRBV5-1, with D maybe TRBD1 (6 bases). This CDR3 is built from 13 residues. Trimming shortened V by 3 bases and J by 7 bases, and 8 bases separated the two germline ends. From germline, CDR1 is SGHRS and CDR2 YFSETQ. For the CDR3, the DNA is TGCGCCAGCAGCTCAACAGGGAATTCACCCCTCCACTTT. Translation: CASSSTGNSPLHF. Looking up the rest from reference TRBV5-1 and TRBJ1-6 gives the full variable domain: KAGVTQTPRYLIKTRGQQVTLSCSPISGHRSVSWYQQTPGQGLQFLFEYFSETQRNKGNFPGRFSGRQFSNSRSEMNVSTLELGDSALYLCASSSTGNSPLHFGNGTRLTVT.

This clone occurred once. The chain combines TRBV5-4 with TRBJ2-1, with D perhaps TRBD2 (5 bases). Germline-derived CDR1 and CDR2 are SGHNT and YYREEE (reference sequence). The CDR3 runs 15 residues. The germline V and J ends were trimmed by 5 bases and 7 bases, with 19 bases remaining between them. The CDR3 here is CASSPRLGGSNEQFF. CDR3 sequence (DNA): TGTGCCAGCAGTCCTCGACTCGGAGGATCTAATGAGCAGTTCTTC.

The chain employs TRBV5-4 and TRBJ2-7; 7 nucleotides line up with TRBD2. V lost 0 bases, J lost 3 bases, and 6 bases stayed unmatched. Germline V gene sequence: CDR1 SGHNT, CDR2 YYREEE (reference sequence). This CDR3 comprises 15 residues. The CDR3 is CASSLGGSLIYEQYF. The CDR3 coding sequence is TGTGCCAGCAGCTTGGGCGGGAGCTTAATCTACGAGCAGTACTTC.

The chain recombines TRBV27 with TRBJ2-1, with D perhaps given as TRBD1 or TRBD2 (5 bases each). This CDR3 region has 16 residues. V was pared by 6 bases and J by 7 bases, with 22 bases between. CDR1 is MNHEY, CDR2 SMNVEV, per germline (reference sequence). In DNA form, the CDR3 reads TGTGCCAGCAGCCCAGGAGGTAACGGAGCAGGGAATGAGCAGTTCTTC. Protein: CASSPGGNGAGNEQFF.

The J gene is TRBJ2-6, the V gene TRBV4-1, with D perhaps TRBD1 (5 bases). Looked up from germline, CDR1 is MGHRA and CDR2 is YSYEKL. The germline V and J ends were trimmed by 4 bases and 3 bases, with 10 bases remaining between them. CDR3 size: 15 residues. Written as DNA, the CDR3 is TGCGCCAGCAGCCTGGTCAGGGTTGGGGCCAACGTCCTGACTTTC. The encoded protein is CASSLVRVGANVLTF.

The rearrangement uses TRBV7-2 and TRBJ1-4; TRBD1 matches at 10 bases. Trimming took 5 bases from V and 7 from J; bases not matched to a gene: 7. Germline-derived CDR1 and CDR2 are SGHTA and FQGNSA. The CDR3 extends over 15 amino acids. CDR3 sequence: CASSPTGQGGEKLFF. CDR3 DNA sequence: TGTGCCAGCAGCCCAACCGGACAGGGGGGTGAAAAACTGTTTTTT.